The next 32 T cell receptor beta chains were all read from a single sample in a study of blood T cell repertoires in COVID-19. Using immunoSEQ multiplex PCR, the repertoire was profiled, and TCRdb retains in-frame clones only, with some absent. The sample includes 200,000 or so clones, around 90% seen only once; the top ten take about 8.1%. The sequencing sample was made of PBMCs or T cells enriched from blood (not recorded which). Receptors originate from a woman younger than 35 who had recovered from COVID-19.

The V and J genes are TRBV10-3 and TRBJ2-7; 9 positions match TRBD1. Germline-derived CDR1 and CDR2 are ENHRY and SYGVKD. V was clipped by 6 bases and J by 2 bases; unmatched bases: 20. The CDR3 has 19 amino acids. The CDR3 sequence: CAISSDFSIRTGAPYEQYF. As DNA, the CDR3 is TGTGCCATCAGCAGTGATTTCTCCATCCGGACAGGGGCGCCCTACGAGCAGTACTTC.

J is TRBJ1-3 and V is TRBV28; D gene ambiguous. From germline, CDR1 is MDHEN and CDR2 SYDVKM. Trimming pared 5 bases from V and 4 bases from J, leaving 9 bases between. CDR3 length: 13 residues. CDR3: CASSRRAGNTIYF. CDR3 nucleotides: TGTGCCAGCAGTAGGAGGGCCGGAAACACCATATATTTT.

In its sample, this clone was seen once. DNA for the CDR3: TGTGCCAGCAGTGACTCGGACAGGGGCGAGCAGTACTTC. It yields the protein CASSDSDRGEQYF. The rearrangement uses TRBV6-4 and TRBJ2-7; 9 nucleotides agree with TRBD1. Germline V CDR1 and CDR2: MRHNA, SNTAGT. This CDR3 is 13 amino acids long. J lost 6 bases, V lost 0 bases, and 0 bases had no gene match.

The CDR3 here is CASSQGATNEKLFF. The CDR3 region has the DNA TGTGCCAGCAGTCAGGGGGCAACTAATGAAAAACTGTTTTTT. V and J are TRBV6-2 or TRBV6-3 and TRBJ1-4, with TRBD1 matching over 7 bases. Germline values: CDR1 MNHEY, CDR2 SVGEGT. The CDR3 consists of 14 residues. The J segment lost 0 bases and the V segment lost 5 bases, leaving 0 bases of the junction unmatched.

This chain links TRBV7-9 with TRBJ1-2; a weak D match, TRBD1 (5 bases). V was clipped by 6 bases and J by 1 base, with 15 bases between them. This CDR3 is 15 amino acids long. Germline V gene data show CDR1 as SEHNR and CDR2 as FQNEAQ (reference sequence). As DNA, the CDR3 is TGTGCCAGCAGGGATACAGGCGAACTTAACTATGGCTACACCTTC. It encodes CASRDTGELNYGYTF.

The chain joins TRBV3-1 (or the pseudogene TRBV3-2) to TRBJ2-3, with a possible D match to TRBD1 (6 bases). The CDR3 runs to 16 residues. Germline V gene data show CDR1 as LGHDT and CDR2 as YNNKEL (reference sequence). V was cut by 5 bases and J by 2 bases, with 17 bases left in between. CDR3 in amino acids: CASSSPQGYSTDTQYF. In nucleotides, the CDR3 is TGTGCCAGCAGCTCCCCACAGGGCTACTCCACAGATACGCAGTATTTT.

This chain joins TRBV5-5 and TRBJ2-3; TRBD1 agrees at 8 bases. After removal of 4 bases from V and 3 bases from J, the junction contained 10 bases not matched to a gene. CDR3 length: 16 amino acids. Looked up from germline, CDR1 is SGHKS and CDR2 is YYEKEE (reference sequence). In DNA, the CDR3 is TGTGCCAGCAGCGCCCTGCAGGGGGCGCGTACAGATACGCAGTATTTT. Amino acids: CASSALQGARTDTQYF. Looking up the rest from reference TRBV5-5 and TRBJ2-3 gives the full variable domain: DAGVTQSPTHLIKTRGQQVTLRCSPISGHKSVSWYQQVLGQGPQFIFQYYEKEERGRGNFPDRFSARQFPNYSSELNVNALLLGDSALYLCASSALQGARTDTQYFGPGTRLTVL.

This chain uses TRBV7-9 with TRBJ1-6; D perhaps matches TRBD1 (5 bases). V was clipped by 6 bases and J by 7 bases, with 22 bases between them. Germline CDR1 is SEHNR and CDR2 is FQNEAQ (reference sequence). The CDR3 has 17 amino acids. This chain's CDR3 is CASSPTTGTNVNSPLHF. Here the CDR3 DNA reads TGTGCCAGCAGTCCCACGACCGGGACTAACGTAAATTCACCCCTCCACTTT. The entire variable domain, with the rest obtained from reference TRBV7-9 and TRBJ1-6, is as follows: DTGVSQNPRHKITKRGQNVTFRCDPISEHNRLYWYRQTLGQGPEFLTYFQNEAQLEKSRLLSDRFSAERPKGSFSTLEIQRTEQGDSAMYLCASSPTTGTNVNSPLHFGNGTRLTVT.

The rearrangement uses TRBV18 and TRBJ1-2, with D tentatively TRBD1 (6 bases). The V end was cut by 3 bases, the J end by 1 base, with 12 bases between. This CDR3 region has 15 residues. Germline V lookup: CDR1 KGHSH, CDR2 LQKENI. The DNA for the CDR3 is TGTGCCAGCTCACCTTCACAGGGATTTAACTATGGCTACACCTTC. This sequence encodes CASSPSQGFNYGYTF.

V gene TRBV12-3 or TRBV12-4 combines with J gene TRBJ2-3; D remains unclear. The ends were cut back, 7 bases at V and 1 base at J, with 6 bases in the middle. The CDR3 has 12 residues. The CDR3 reads CASIRGTDTQYF. The CDR3 coding sequence is TGTGCCAGCATTCGGGGCACAGATACGCAGTATTTT.

The rearrangement links TRBV7-9 to TRBJ2-1, with 11 bases fitting TRBD2. CDR3 length equals 16 residues. Per the germline V gene, CDR1 is SEHNR and CDR2 is FQNEAQ (reference sequence). Trimming removed 4 bases from V and 4 bases from J; junction bases left unmatched: 6. The CDR3 loop reads CASSSPSGGPYNEQFF. In nucleotides, the CDR3 is TGTGCCAGCAGCTCCCCTAGCGGGGGGCCTTACAATGAGCAGTTCTTC.

The rearrangement links TRBV24-1 to TRBJ2-7, with D possibly TRBD2 on 5 matching bases. In germline, CDR1 is KGHDR, CDR2 SFDVKD. The V end was cut by 5 bases, the J end by 4 bases, with 8 bases between. The CDR3 loop spans 12 amino acids. As DNA, the CDR3 is TGTGCCACCAGTGTAACGGGGTACGAGCAGTACTTC. Translating gives CATSVTGYEQYF.

V and J are TRBV3-1 (or the pseudogene TRBV3-2) and TRBJ2-1; TRBD1 aligns across 7 bases. With 8 bases clipped from V and 7 bases from J, the junction kept 5 bases outside the gene matches. The CDR3 is 12 amino acids. CDR1 and CDR2 (germline): LGHDT, YNNKEL (reference sequence). For the CDR3, the DNA is TGTGCCAGCGGTACCAGGGGGAATGAGCAGTTCTTC. It codes for CASGTRGNEQFF.

The chain couples TRBV6-4 to TRBJ2-7; possible D gene TRBD2, 5 bases. CDR1 MRHNA and CDR2 SNTAGT come from the germline V gene. The germline V and J ends were trimmed by 9 bases and 4 bases, with 7 bases remaining between them. The CDR3 is 10 amino acids. In DNA, the CDR3 is TGTGCCAGGGTAGCGTACGAGCAGTACTTC. Protein: CARVAYEQYF.

In DNA form, the CDR3 reads TGTGCCAGTAGTTGGGGACAGGCCTACGAGCAGTACTTC. Its protein is CASSWGQAYEQYF. The V call is TRBV19, the J call TRBJ2-7, with TRBD1 matching over 8 bases. This CDR3 is built from 13 residues. Unmatched junction bases numbered 2, after V lost 5 bases and J lost 2 bases. CDR1 is LNHDA, CDR2 SQIVND, per germline (reference sequence). Using reference TRBV19 and TRBJ2-7 for the parts outside the CDR3, the full variable domain is DGGITQSPKYLFRKEGQNVTLSCEQNLNHDAMYWYRQDPGQGLRLIYYSQIVNDFQKGDIAEGYSVSREKKESFPLTVTSAQKNPTAFYLCASSWGQAYEQYFGPGTRLTVT.

The chain employs TRBV12-3 or TRBV12-4 and TRBJ1-2, with D possibly TRBD1 on 6 matching bases. Trimming shortened V by 5 bases and J by 8 bases, and 15 bases separated the two germline ends. There are 13 residues in the CDR3. CDR3 residues: CASSAQGGLGYTF. The CDR3 bases are TGTGCCAGCAGTGCGCAAGGGGGTTTGGGCTACACCTTC.

The CDR3 DNA sequence: TGCGCCAGCACCCCGGGGGGAACAGTTGGTTCACCCCTCCACTTT. It translates to CASTPGGTVGSPLHF. This rearrangement joins TRBV4-1 to TRBJ1-6; the D gene is possibly TRBD1 (5 bases). The length of the CDR3 is 15 residues. CDR1 is MGHRA and CDR2 is YSYEKL in the germline V gene. Trimming shortened V by 7 bases and J by 9 bases, and 19 bases separated the two germline ends.

The chain is built from TRBV30 and TRBJ1-1; 8 bases align to TRBD1. In germline, CDR1 is GTSNPN, CDR2 SVGIG (reference sequence). The V and J ends lost 5 bases and 7 bases, in that order; junction bases with no gene match: 15. The CDR3 has 15 residues. CDR3 protein: CAWQFPGQGRREAFF. Here the CDR3 DNA reads TGTGCCTGGCAATTCCCCGGACAGGGAAGACGTGAAGCTTTCTTT.

This sequence joins TRBV6-1 and TRBJ1-1; maybe TRBD1 (6 bases). Trimming removed 2 bases at V and 9 bases at J, with 13 bases between. Germline lookup yields CDR1 MNHNS and CDR2 SASEGT. The CDR3 consists of 13 residues. CDR3 in amino acids: CASSEFRGQKAFF. The CDR3, as DNA: TGTGCCAGCAGTGAATTCAGGGGACAAAAAGCTTTCTTT.

The chain combines TRBV2 with TRBJ1-2, with D tentatively TRBD1 (6 bases). The CDR3 contains 18 residues. CDR1 SNHLY and CDR2 FYNNEI come from the germline V gene. Trimming removed 3 bases at V and 0 bases at J, with 20 bases between. The CDR3, as DNA: TGTGCCAGCAGTGATATCTCCCGGACAGCCCTCGCTAACTATGGCTACACCTTC. It is translated as CASSDISRTALANYGYTF.

The V call is TRBV4-2, the J call TRBJ2-7, with TRBD2 matching over 11 bases. Unmatched junction bases numbered 3, after V lost 0 bases and J lost 2 bases. Germline values: CDR1 LGHNA, CDR2 YNFKEQ. The CDR3 spans 16 residues. The DNA for the CDR3 is TGTGCCAGCAGCCAAGACTTAGCGGGGGGGACCTACGAGCAGTACTTC. This gives the protein CASSQDLAGGTYEQYF.

This chain uses TRBV5-1 with TRBJ1-3; D not certain. CDR1 is SGHRS, CDR2 YFSETQ, per germline. V was pared by 0 bases and J by 3 bases, with 7 bases between. The length of the CDR3 is 14 residues. The CDR3 DNA follows: TGCGCCAGCAGCTTGGACGGGGTTGGAAACACCATATATTTT. It is translated as CASSLDGVGNTIYF.

This chain uses TRBV28 with TRBJ1-5; D is unclear. V dropped 2 bases and J dropped 9 bases, with 11 bases sitting between them. Germline values: CDR1 MDHEN, CDR2 SYDVKM. This CDR3 contains 13 residues. CDR3 DNA: TGTGCCAGCAGTTTAGTCTCGACTCGGCCCCAGCATTTT. Its translation is CASSLVSTRPQHF.

The V call is TRBV6-1, the J call TRBJ2-7; possibly TRBD2 for D (6 bases). The CDR3 totals 14 residues. Germline V gene lookup returns CDR1 MNHNS and CDR2 SASEGT. Between the trimmed V and J ends, which lost 1 base and 8 bases, there was a span of 15 bases. In DNA form, the CDR3 reads TGTGCCAGCAGTGAAGGACTAGGGAAAGGTCAGCAGTACTTC. Translation: CASSEGLGKGQQYF.

The chain recombines TRBV4-1 with TRBJ1-4; tentatively, D is TRBD1 (5 bases). V was pared by 7 bases and J by 3 bases, with 12 bases between. Germline loops: CDR1 MGHRA, CDR2 YSYEKL. The CDR3 is made up of 14 amino acids. The CDR3 bases are TGCGCCAGCACCCGCGGGGGACCTAATGAAAAACTGTTTTTT. This gives the protein CASTRGGPNEKLFF.

This rearrangement joins TRBV28 to TRBJ2-6; possible D gene TRBD1, 5 bases. Trimming stripped 4 bases from V and 0 bases from J, with 16 bases between. The germline V gene encodes CDR1 MDHEN and CDR2 SYDVKM. The CDR3 is made up of 18 amino acids. As DNA, the CDR3 is TGTGCCAGCAGTTCAGATGGGCAGGGATTCTCTGGGGCCAACGTCCTGACTTTC. It translates to CASSSDGQGFSGANVLTF.

The chain combines TRBV2 with TRBJ1-1, with D uncertain. Germline V lookup: CDR1 SNHLY, CDR2 FYNNEI. The CDR3 sequence is 14 residues long. Trimming cost V 6 bases and J 0 bases, with 11 bases left between them. CDR3 loop: CASRRSELNTEAFF. The CDR3 coding sequence is TGTGCCAGCAGGAGGTCGGAGCTGAACACTGAAGCTTTCTTT.

The CDR3 DNA follows: TGTGCCAGCAGCCCCCGTCAGGGGGGCCTCACGTCACCCCTCCACTTT. It translates to CASSPRQGGLTSPLHF. V and J are TRBV9 and TRBJ1-6; 7 bases fit TRBD1. Germline CDR1 is SGDLS and CDR2 is YYNGEE. This CDR3 region has 16 residues. The ends lost 4 bases at V and 10 bases at J; junction bases unmatched: 14. The whole variable domain, filled in from reference TRBV9 and TRBJ1-6, reads DSGVTQTPKHLITATGQRVTLRCSPRSGDLSVYWYQQSLDQGLQFLIQYYNGEERAKGNILERFSAQQFPDLHSELNLSSLELGDSALYFCASSPRQGGLTSPLHFGNGTRLTVT.

The V call is TRBV18, the J call TRBJ1-2; D is uncertain. CDR1 is KGHSH and CDR2 is LQKENI in the germline V gene. V lost 2 bases to trimming and J lost 2 bases, with 6 bases between them. The length of the CDR3 is 13 residues. DNA for the CDR3: TGTGCCAGCTCACCATACGGGAACTATGGCTACACCTTC. Protein sequence: CASSPYGNYGYTF.

The V gene is TRBV9, the J gene TRBJ2-1; 8 bases line up with TRBD2. The length of the CDR3 is 18 residues. J gave up 0 bases and V 0 bases, and 8 bases lay outside the gene matches. Germline loops: CDR1 SGDLS, CDR2 YYNGEE. Here the CDR3 reads CASSVVASGGPSYNEQFF. As DNA, the CDR3 is TGTGCCAGCAGCGTAGTCGCCTCGGGGGGGCCCTCCTACAATGAGCAGTTCTTC.

The chain links TRBV28 to TRBJ2-7; D perhaps matches TRBD2 (5 bases). This CDR3 has 12 residues. Per the germline V gene, CDR1 is MDHEN and CDR2 is SYDVKM. Between the trimmed V and J ends, which lost 5 bases and 4 bases, there was a span of 9 bases. CDR3 residues: CASSKRVYEQYF. The CDR3 coding sequence is TGTGCCAGCAGTAAGAGGGTTTACGAGCAGTACTTC.

The V call is TRBV7-2, the J call TRBJ1-2; D may be TRBD1 (5 bases). CDR1 is SGHTA, CDR2 FQGNSA, per germline. The length of the CDR3 is 15 residues. V was trimmed by 5 bases and J by 5 bases, leaving 18 bases between them. The DNA of the CDR3 is TGTGCCAGCAGCCTAGACAGAGGGATTGGTTATGGCTACACCTTC. As protein: CASSLDRGIGYGYTF.